The 19 T cell receptor beta chains below come from one sample, sequenced in a study of blood T cell repertoires in COVID-19. Only in-frame clones appear in the TCRdb table, and some are missing; sequencing was by immunoSEQ multiplex PCR. The sample consists of 100,000 to 150,000 clones, about four fifths of them appearing once. The sequencing sample was made of peripheral blood. The source is a woman between 55 and 75 years old with acute or convalescent COVID-19.

Regarding this clone: A read error may produce the germline difference seen at one junction end. The chain couples TRBV25-1 to TRBJ1-1; D is uncertain. Germline loops: CDR1 MGHDK, CDR2 SYGVNS. This CDR3 contains 16 residues. The chain's CDR3 is CANSAPPGSRGTEAFF. Written as DNA, the CDR3 is TGTGCCAACAGTGCCCCCCCGGGCAGTCGGGGTACTGAAGCTTTCTTT.

The chain recombines TRBV27 with TRBJ1-2; TRBD1 might be the D (6 bases). This CDR3 has 15 amino acids. Trimming pared 8 bases from V and 1 base from J, leaving 17 bases between. The germline CDR1 and CDR2 sequences are MNHEY and SMNVEV (reference sequence). CDR3 DNA: TGTGCCAGCGGGACCGACAGGACCTATAACTATGGCTACACCTTC. Translating it yields CASGTDRTYNYGYTF.

This clone showed up just once. The chain recombines TRBV6-5 with TRBJ1-3; D is ambiguous. V was cut by 4 bases and J by 0 bases, with 7 bases left in between. Germline V gene sequence: CDR1 MNHEY, CDR2 SVGAGI. The CDR3 spans 14 residues. DNA of the CDR3: TGTGCCAGCAGTTTTGACAACTCTGGAAACACCATATATTTT. Its translation: CASSFDNSGNTIYF.

The J gene is TRBJ2-7, the V gene TRBV12-3 or TRBV12-4; no reliable D call. The CDR3 is 12 amino acids. The germline V and J ends were trimmed by 3 bases and 5 bases, with 8 bases remaining between them. The CDR3 nucleotides read TGTGCCAGCAGTTTGAGTTTGGACGAGCAGTACGTC. Its protein is CASSLSLDEQYV.

The gene calls are TRBV5-1 and TRBJ2-1, with 8 bases fitting TRBD1. This CDR3 is built from 15 residues. Trimming removed 1 base from V and 6 bases from J; junction bases left unmatched: 6. Germline CDR1 reads SGHRS; CDR2 reads YFSETQ. This CDR3 reads CASSLRTGMINEQFF. The CDR3 region has the DNA TGCGCCAGCAGCTTGAGGACAGGGATGATCAATGAGCAGTTCTTC.

The V gene is TRBV9, the J gene TRBJ2-3, with 12 bases identical to TRBD2. The CDR3 spans 16 residues. The ends lost 0 bases at V and 7 bases at J; junction bases unmatched: 6. Germline values: CDR1 SGDLS, CDR2 YYNGEE. The CDR3 is CASSVELAGGGNTQYF. The CDR3 DNA reads as TGTGCCAGCAGCGTAGAACTAGCGGGGGGCGGAAATACGCAGTATTTT.

This chain joins TRBV7-3 and TRBJ2-7; D is unclear. The CDR3 is 16 residues long. The V gene's germline CDR1 is SGHTA and CDR2 FQGTGA. The V end was cut by 0 bases, the J end by 0 bases, with 12 bases between. CDR3 residues: CASSLTSTTSSYEQYF. CDR3 DNA sequence: TGTGCCAGCAGCTTAACGTCCACTACATCCTCCTACGAGCAGTACTTC.

The chain employs TRBV9 and TRBJ1-2; D is possibly TRBD1 (6 bases). Germline CDR1 is SGDLS and CDR2 is YYNGEE. This CDR3 comprises 15 residues. The V and J ends lost 4 bases and 9 bases respectively, with 22 bases between them. This chain's CDR3 is CASSSHEQGFASYTF. In DNA form, the CDR3 reads TGTGCCAGCAGCTCCCATGAACAGGGCTTTGCGAGCTACACCTTC.

V is TRBV7-9 and J is TRBJ1-2; 7 bases map to TRBD1. Germline V gene lookup returns CDR1 SEHNR and CDR2 FQNEAQ (reference sequence). J gave up 4 bases and V 1 base, and 18 bases lay outside the gene matches. CDR3 length: 19 residues. CDR3 sequence: CASSLGQTRGPDSLYGYTF. CDR3 DNA: TGTGCCAGCAGCTTAGGCCAAACTAGGGGGCCCGACTCCCTCTATGGCTACACCTTC.

The chain couples TRBV2 to TRBJ1-2, with D perhaps TRBD1 (5 bases). Germline CDR1 is SNHLY and CDR2 is FYNNEI. Trimming removed 6 bases from V and 8 bases from J, with 16 bases in between. The length of the CDR3 is 13 residues. The CDR3 protein is CASRTVPAGGYTF. The CDR3 coding sequence is TGTGCCAGCAGGACAGTTCCCGCGGGGGGCTACACCTTC. The whole variable domain, remainder taken from reference TRBV2 and TRBJ1-2, is EPEVTQTPSHQVTQMGQEVILRCVPISNHLYFYWYRQILGQKVEFLVSFYNNEISEKSEIFDDQFSVERPDGSNFTLKIRSTKLEDSAMYFCASRTVPAGGYTFGSGTRLTVV.

The chain employs TRBV11-2 and TRBJ1-1; D is unclear. Germline lookup yields CDR1 SGHAT and CDR2 FQNNGV. The CDR3 is 11 amino acids. V lost 0 bases, J lost 8 bases, and 4 bases lay in between. As DNA, the CDR3 is TGTGCCAGCAGCTTAGAAGAGGAAGCTTTCTTT. It specifies CASSLEEEAFF.

The chain uses TRBV3-1 (or the pseudogene TRBV3-2) and TRBJ2-2, with TRBD2 identical over 7 bases. Germline V gives CDR1 LGHDT, CDR2 YNNKEL (reference sequence). This CDR3 region has 15 residues. The J segment lost 7 bases and the V segment lost 1 base, leaving 6 bases of the junction unmatched. The CDR3 nucleotides read TGTGCCAGCAGCCAAGGCGGGGGATCCGGCGGGGAGCTGTTTTTT. Its protein is CASSQGGGSGGELFF.

The V gene is TRBV6-5, the J gene TRBJ2-2; the match to TRBD1 covers 9 bases. The CDR3 length is 15 residues. CDR1 and CDR2 from the germline V gene are MNHEY and SVGAGI. Losses at the gene ends were 7 bases for V and 7 bases for J; bases not matched to a gene: 10. CDR3 bases: TGTGCCAGCACCCCGACAGGGGGGAGCGGCGGGGAGCTGTTTTTT. It translates to CASTPTGGSGGELFF.

The J gene is TRBJ1-5, the V gene TRBV14, with a possible D match to TRBD1 (6 bases). V lost 5 bases to trimming and J lost 2 bases, with 10 bases between them. CDR1 and CDR2 from the germline V gene are SGHDN and FVKESK. This CDR3 region has 14 residues. The CDR3 here is CASSYSGGNQPQHF. The CDR3 region has the DNA TGTGCCAGCAGCTACTCAGGGGGCAATCAGCCCCAGCATTTT.

The count of this clone is one. The rearrangement uses TRBV29-1 and TRBJ1-4, with D tentatively TRBD1 (5 bases). The CDR3 length is 15 residues. The V gene's germline CDR1 is SQVTM and CDR2 ANQGSEA. Trimming took off 6 bases at V and 0 bases at J, with 14 bases between the two ends. CDR3: CSVGLTGATNEKLFF. The CDR3 coding sequence is TGCAGCGTGGGACTGACCGGTGCAACTAATGAAAAACTGTTTTTT.

CDR3 amino acids: CASSVGGYGQFGEQFF. For the CDR3, the DNA is TGTGCCAGCAGCGTAGGAGGGTATGGGCAGTTCGGGGAGCAGTTCTTC. The chain joins TRBV9 to TRBJ2-1, with D perhaps TRBD2 (5 bases). The V and J ends lost 0 bases and 10 bases respectively, with 20 bases between them. Germline CDR1 is SGDLS and CDR2 is YYNGEE. The CDR3 covers 16 residues.

The chain has TRBV14 and TRBJ1-4, with a tentative D call TRBD1 (6 bases). CDR1 is SGHDN and CDR2 is FVKESK in the germline V gene. V was trimmed by 4 bases and J by 2 bases, leaving 14 bases between them. The CDR3 length is 16 residues. The CDR3 protein is CASSRLRGSTNEKLFF. CDR3 DNA sequence: TGTGCCAGCAGCCGGCTGAGGGGGAGCACTAATGAAAAACTGTTTTTT.

The chain couples TRBV5-1 to TRBJ1-3; unclear D gene. Germline CDR1 is SGHRS and CDR2 is YFSETQ. V was clipped by 0 bases and J by 7 bases, with 8 bases between them. The CDR3 length is 13 residues. CDR3 residues: CASSLVFGNTIYF. CDR3 coding DNA: TGCGCCAGCAGCTTGGTTTTCGGTAACACCATATATTTT.

The chain joins TRBV7-3 to TRBJ2-1, with TRBD2 identical over 7 bases. Germline V gene data show CDR1 as SGHTA and CDR2 as FQGTGA. Losses at the gene ends were 5 bases for V and 8 bases for J; bases not matched to a gene: 12. The CDR3 sequence is 15 residues long. This CDR3 is CASSTGGLVSDEQFF. DNA for the CDR3: TGTGCCAGCAGCACAGGAGGACTAGTCTCCGATGAGCAGTTCTTC.